A selection of T cell receptor beta chains follows, all from one sample in a study of T cell changes during pregnancy in multiple sclerosis. Produced via immunoSEQ multiplex PCR; TCRdb's table is partial and in-frame only. In the table there are approximately 38,000 clones, 90% to 95% of which are singletons. The specimen comprised CD8+ T cells from peripheral blood mononuclear cells, sampled in the second trimester of pregnancy. These receptors were collected from a female donor with multiple sclerosis, enrolled in a pregnancy study. Each CDR3 is given with its conserved first and last residue. The D gene is left open where the match is weak. The size field is filled for only some rows; it gives once, few, many or a size class.

clone_size d_call j_call v_call cdr3_nt cdr3_aa
NA TRBD2 TRBJ2-1 TRBV5-1 TGCGCCAGCACCACTAGCGGGTACAATGAGCAGTTCTTC CASTTSGYNEQFF
NA NA TRBJ1-2 TRBV21-1 TGTGCCAGCAGCGCGAAAGACAGGGTAGGTGGCTACACCTTC CASSAKDRVGGYTF
NA NA TRBJ1-2 TRBV11-2 TGTGCCAGCAGCTTAGGGCCGACAGCTAACTATGGCTACACCTTC CASSLGPTANYGYTF
NA NA TRBJ2-3 TRBV10-2 TGCGCCAGCAGCCCCCTAGAAACAGATACGCAGTATTTT CASSPLETDTQYF
NA TRBD2 TRBJ2-2 TRBV5-1 TGCGCCAGCAGCTTCCCTAGAGCGGGGGCGGCCACCGGGGAGCTGTTTTTT CASSFPRAGAATGELFF
NA TRBD1 TRBJ1-4 TRBV11-2 TGTGCCAGCAGCTCGGGGACAGTCTGGAATGAAAAACTGTTTTTT CASSSGTVWNEKLFF
NA TRBD1 TRBJ2-7 TRBV4-2 TGTGCCAGCAGCCAAGAGTGGACAGGGTCCTACGAGCAGTACTTC CASSQEWTGSYEQYF
NA TRBD2 TRBJ2-1 TRBV27 TGTGCCAGCAGTTTCCTAGCGGGAGGCGGGGAGCAGTTCTTC CASSFLAGGGEQFF
NA TRBD2 TRBJ2-7 TRBV27 TGTGCCAGCAGTTTCGGGAGGTCGTACGAGCAGTACTTC CASSFGRSYEQYF
NA NA TRBJ1-1 TRBV28 TGTGCCAGCGGGCAGTGGGGGGATCGCAGCGGGAGCACTGAAGCTTTCTTT CASGQWGDRSGSTEAFF
NA TRBD2 TRBJ2-5 TRBV4-2 TGTGCCAGCAGCCCCCTAATAAGGACTAGCGGGGGGGATCTCGGAGAGACCCAGTACTTC CASSPLIRTSGGDLGETQYF
NA TRBD2 TRBJ2-1 TRBV11-3 TGTGCCAGCAGCTTAGATCCGGTAGCGGGTTCCTACAATGAGCAGTTCTTC CASSLDPVAGSYNEQFF
NA NA TRBJ2-1 TRBV7-3 TGTGCCAGCAGCCGAGCACCGGGACACATCTACAATGAGCAGTTCTTC CASSRAPGHIYNEQFF
few NA TRBJ2-1 TRBV7-6 TGTGCCAGCAGCTTTCTCGGGAACTCCTACAATGAGCAGTTCTTC CASSFLGNSYNEQFF
NA NA TRBJ1-1 TRBV6-5 TGTGCCAGCAGCCCGACAGCGAACACTGAAGCTTTCTTT CASSPTANTEAFF
NA TRBD1 TRBJ2-1 TRBV7-6 TGTGCCAGCAGCTTAGGGCAGGGGGATGAGCAGTTCTTC CASSLGQGDEQFF
NA NA TRBJ1-1 TRBV6-5 TGTGCCAGCAGCGAAAGCATGAACACTGAAGCTTTCTTT CASSESMNTEAFF
NA TRBD2 TRBJ2-3 TRBV5-4 TGTGCCAGCAGGACTAGCGGTAGCACAGATACGCAGTATTTT CASRTSGSTDTQYF
NA NA TRBJ1-2 TRBV6-5 TGTGCCAGCAGTTATCGGCAGGGGATCTATGGCTACACCTTC CASSYRQGIYGYTF
NA NA TRBJ2-7 TRBV7-9 TGTGCCAGCAGCCTACCGACCCAACTAGGAACCCTGGGGGAGCAGTACTTC CASSLPTQLGTLGEQYF
NA NA TRBJ1-1 TRBV2 TGTGCCAGCAGTGAAAGGACACCCGCGCCGTTGAACACTGAAGCTTTCTTT CASSERTPAPLNTEAFF
once TRBD1 TRBJ1-2 TRBV29-1 TGCAGCGTTGACTGGGACAGACAAAACTATGGCTACACCTTC CSVDWDRQNYGYTF
NA TRBD1 TRBJ2-6 TRBV27 TGTGCCAGCAGTGCGACAGGGGGCTTATCTGGGGCCAACGTCCTGACTTTC CASSATGGLSGANVLTF
NA TRBD1 TRBJ1-2 TRBV6-6 TGTGCCAGCAGTACCCTAACAGGGGGCAGGGATGGCTACACCTTC CASSTLTGGRDGYTF
NA TRBD1 TRBJ1-1 TRBV11-2 TGTGCCAGCAGCGTAGACAGGGATGCTTTCTTT CASSVDRDAFF
NA NA TRBJ2-7 TRBV30 TGTGCCTGGAGTTTACAGGGCGAGCAGTACTTC CAWSLQGEQYF
NA NA TRBJ1-2 TRBV6-1 TGTGCCAGCAGTGAAGCGCCCGGGGGGTGGTATGGCTACACCTTC CASSEAPGGWYGYTF
NA NA TRBJ1-4 TRBV5-5 TGTGCCAGCAGCCTAATGACAGGCCTTGCGGCTAATGAAAAACTGTTTTTT CASSLMTGLAANEKLFF
NA TRBD1 TRBJ2-7 TRBV7-9 TGTGCCAGCAGCCCGACAGGGCTCGAGCAGTACTTC CASSPTGLEQYF
NA NA TRBJ2-7 TRBV6-7 TGTGCCAGCAGTTGGGACAAAGTCTCCTACGAGCAGTACTTC CASSWDKVSYEQYF
NA NA TRBJ2-7 TRBV19 TGTGCCAGTAGTATGGGGCAGGGAGGCTACGAGCAGTACTTC CASSMGQGGYEQYF
few NA TRBJ2-1 TRBV7-3 TGTGCCAGCGGTACGGGGGTACCCTACAATGAGCAGTTCTTC CASGTGVPYNEQFF
NA NA TRBJ2-6 TRBV27 TGTGCCAGCAGTCCCTACTCTGGGGCCAACGTCCTGACTTTC CASSPYSGANVLTF
NA TRBD2 TRBJ2-5 TRBV9 TGTGCCAGCAGCGGAACTAGCGGGGGGGTTGAGACCCAGTACTTC CASSGTSGGVETQYF
NA NA TRBJ2-1 TRBV29-1 TGCAGCGTTGAGTGGAGGGACAATGAGCAGTTCTTC CSVEWRDNEQFF
NA TRBD2 TRBJ2-1 TRBV7-9 TGTGCCAGCAGCAACGTAGCGGGAGGGCCAGGCAATGAGCAGTTCTTC CASSNVAGGPGNEQFF
NA NA TRBJ2-1 TRBV11-3 TGTGCCAGCAGCCAAGGCACGGCCGGAGGTGAGCAGTTCTTC CASSQGTAGGEQFF
NA NA TRBJ1-3 TRBV7-9 TGTGCCAGCAGCACCCGCGGGGCTGGAAACACCATATATTTT CASSTRGAGNTIYF
NA TRBD1 TRBJ1-1 TRBV19 TGTGCCAGTATTACACAGGGGGCAAATGAAGCTTTCTTT CASITQGANEAFF
NA TRBD1 TRBJ2-7 TRBV27 TGTGCCAGCAGTTTATCATCCGGGACAGTTACCTACGAGCAGTACTTC CASSLSSGTVTYEQYF
NA NA TRBJ2-5 TRBV12-5 TGTGCTAGTGGTTTGGGACTACTGTGGGAGACCCAGTACTTC CASGLGLLWETQYF
NA NA TRBJ1-2 TRBV6-6 TGTGCCAGCAGTTACCAAGCTGGCTACACCTTC CASSYQAGYTF
NA NA TRBJ2-6 TRBV6-4 TGTGCCAGCAGTGACTCAGAGAGCGGGTCTGGGGCCAACGTCCTGACTTTC CASSDSESGSGANVLTF
NA TRBD1 TRBJ1-2 TRBV7-3 TGTGCCAGCAGCTTAACGGGGGGGGACAGGGGACCCGATGGCTACACCTTC CASSLTGGDRGPDGYTF
once NA TRBJ1-2 TRBV27 TGTGCCAGCAGTCCGGGGGGACATGGCTACACCTTC CASSPGGHGYTF
once NA TRBJ2-7 TRBV6-1 TGTGCCATTTTCAATGAAGGGGCTGGAGAGCAGTACTTC CAIFNEGAGEQYF
NA TRBD2 TRBJ2-5 TRBV14 TGTGCCAGCAGCCCCCTTGGGGGGGGTCGGGAGACCCAGTACTTC CASSPLGGGRETQYF
NA NA TRBJ1-2 TRBV9 TGTGCCAGCAGCGTCCTACCCCTCCGATTACAGGGAGACTATGGCTACACCTTC CASSVLPLRLQGDYGYTF
NA NA TRBJ1-2 TRBV2 TGTGCCAGCAGTGAAGCGCCAGGGTATGGCTACACCTTC CASSEAPGYGYTF
NA TRBD1 TRBJ2-1 TRBV5-1 TGCGCCAGCAGCGCCCGGGACAGGGTAGGGAATGAGCAGTTCTTC CASSARDRVGNEQFF
NA TRBD2 TRBJ2-5 TRBV6-1 TGTGCCAGCAGTGAAGCGGGGGGGGGACAAGAGACCCAGTACTTC CASSEAGGGQETQYF
NA NA TRBJ2-2 TRBV7-8 TGTGCCAGCAGCTTACAGGGTTCGGCAGGGAAGGCCGGGGAGCTGTTTTTT CASSLQGSAGKAGELFF
NA NA TRBJ2-1 TRBV27 TGTGCCAGCAGACAGGGAGCCTTTTCCTACAATGAGCAGTTCTTC CASRQGAFSYNEQFF
once NA TRBJ1-3 TRBV4-1 TGCGCCAGCGAAGAGTACGTGAGCTCTGGAAACACCATATATTTT CASEEYVSSGNTIYF
NA TRBD2 TRBJ2-3 TRBV7-2 TGTGCCAGCAGCTTACGAGCTAGCGGGCGGCTAGATACGCAGTATTTT CASSLRASGRLDTQYF
NA TRBD2 TRBJ2-7 TRBV29-1 TGCAGCGTTGAGTCGGCTAGCGGGCGGTCGGGCTACGAGCAGTACTTC CSVESASGRSGYEQYF
NA NA TRBJ2-7 TRBV19 TGTGCCAGTAGTATAGGACTAGGCTACGAGCAGTACTTC CASSIGLGYEQYF
once TRBD1 TRBJ1-2 TRBV5-4 TGTGCCAGCAGCTGGGGGGGGACAGGGGCGGGCTACACCTTC CASSWGGTGAGYTF